What follows describes a single TCR beta chain. Authors' methods: Researchers report that nucleated cell counts were estimated from reference gene primer amplification. Sequenced by immunoSEQ multiplex PCR; TCRdb stores in-frame clones only, minus some. The V and J calls and clone size come from that table; D and trimming were worked out from the DNA. The sample has about 95,000 clones, 80% to 90% seen once; the top ten hold about 18%. From germline, CDR1 is SGHRS and CDR2 YFSETQ. The CDR3 runs to 14 residues. V was cut by 0 bases and J by 5 bases, with 11 bases left in between. The data were obtained in a study of blood T cell repertoires in COVID-19. At the level of the study: Researchers got acute and convalescent COVID-19 samples from the United States, Italy and Spain. The analysed material was cDNA or gDNA that came from T cells, B-cell-depleted T cells, or PBMCs.

The TCR comes from a human donor in a cohort sampled during active COVID-19. Sequencing was done on a sample of peripheral blood. The chain carries TRBV5-1 and TRBJ1-1; D might be TRBD1 (5 bases). CDR3 sequence: CASSLGGASTEAFF. CDR3 bases: TGCGCCAGCAGCTTGGGGGGCGCGTCGACTGAAGCTTTCTTT.